Listed here are 2 T cell receptor beta chains from one sample, sequenced in a study of blood T cell repertoires in COVID-19. The data were produced by immunoSEQ multiplex PCR, yet TCRdb's version contains in-frame clones alone and is incomplete. This repertoire shows 150,000 to 200,000 clones, roughly nine tenths found once; its top ten account for 7%. What was sequenced was peripheral blood. The receptors stem from a woman aged 80 or older in a cohort sampled during active or convalescent COVID-19.

J is TRBJ1-3 and V is TRBV5-6; TRBD1 matches at 7 bases. The germline gives CDR1 SGHDT, CDR2 YYEEEE. J gave up 2 bases and V 4 bases, and 9 bases lay outside the gene matches. There are 16 residues in the CDR3. CDR3 region: CASSIDRASTGNTIYF. The CDR3 DNA follows: TGTGCCAGCAGCATCGACAGGGCCTCCACTGGAAACACCATATATTTT.

This chain joins TRBV19 and TRBJ1-6; TRBD1 matches at 7 bases. J gave up 7 bases and V 7 bases, and 13 bases lay outside the gene matches. The CDR3 contains 16 residues. Germline V gene sequence: CDR1 LNHDA, CDR2 SQIVND (reference sequence). The CDR3 loop is CASIDRNRGRNSPLHF. CDR3 DNA sequence: TGTGCCAGTATTGATAGGAACAGGGGCAGGAATTCACCCCTCCACTTT.